This T cell receptor (beta chain) is drawn from a study of OX40 agonist ivuxolimab in advanced cancers. The study, taken as a whole, reports: Among expanded peripheral T cells, antigen specificity went undetermined.

This clone was seen more than once but under ten times. Its antigen is unknown. Here immunoSEQ multiplex PCR was the method, and the copy in TCRdb shows in-frame clones only, minus some. Of under 50,000 clones in the sample, approximately 83% are singletons; the top ten hold about 0.37%. CDR3 length: 17 amino acids. Germline assignment: CDR1 SGHAT and CDR2 FQNNGV. V was cut by 5 bases and J by 0 bases, with 19 bases left in between. V is TRBV11-2 and J is TRBJ1-2; D call uncertain. The receptor was isolated from an adult with an advanced solid tumor such as melanoma, head and neck, liver or kidney cancer. Here the sequenced sample was CD4+ or CD8+ T cells sorted from blood, taken in a trial of the OX40 agonist ivuxolimab. The CDR3 region has the DNA TGTGCCAGCAGCGGACGTCCGACCCTCGCATCTAACTATGGCTACACCTTC. Protein product: CASSGRPTLASNYGYTF.